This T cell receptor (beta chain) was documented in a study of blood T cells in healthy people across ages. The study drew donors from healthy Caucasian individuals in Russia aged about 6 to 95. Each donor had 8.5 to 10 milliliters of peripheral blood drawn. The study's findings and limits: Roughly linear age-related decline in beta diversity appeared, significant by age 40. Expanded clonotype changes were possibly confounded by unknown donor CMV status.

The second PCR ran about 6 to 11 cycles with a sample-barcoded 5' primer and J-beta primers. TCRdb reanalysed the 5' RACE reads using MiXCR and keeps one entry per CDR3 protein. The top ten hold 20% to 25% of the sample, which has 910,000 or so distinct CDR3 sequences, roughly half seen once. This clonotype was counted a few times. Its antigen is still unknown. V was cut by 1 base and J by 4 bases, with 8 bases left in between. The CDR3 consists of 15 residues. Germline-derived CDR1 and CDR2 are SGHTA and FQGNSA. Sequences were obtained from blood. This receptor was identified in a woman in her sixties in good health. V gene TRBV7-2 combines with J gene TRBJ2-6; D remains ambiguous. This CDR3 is CASSLGIMGANVLTF. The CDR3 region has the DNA TGTGCCAGCAGCTTAGGGATCATGGGGGCCAACGTCCTGACTTTC.